The next 5 T cell receptor beta chains were all read from a single sample in a study of Ad26.COV2.S vaccination and SARS-CoV-2 variants. Sequencing was performed with immunoSEQ multiplex PCR; in TCRdb, only in-frame clones are kept and a portion is missing. The sample carries about 350,000 clones, about 89% recorded once. As to treatment: some 19 received Ad26.COV2.S at low or high dose, single or two shots; a few received placebo; per-sample allocation not given. Samples analyzed were those drawn on day 63 after the first vaccine or placebo injection. Sequencing used peripheral blood, obtained in a trial of Ad26.COV2.S vaccine versus placebo. Receptors were obtained from a person between 18 and 60 years old who received the Ad26.COV2.S COVID-19 vaccine or a placebo.

The chain couples TRBV7-6 to TRBJ2-1; the match to TRBD2 covers 9 bases. V was pared by 5 bases and J by 6 bases, with 5 bases of the junction left unmatched. Germline V gives CDR1 SGHVS, CDR2 FNYEAQ. The CDR3 is 14 amino acids. The CDR3 DNA reads as TGTGCCAGCAGCGGGACTAGCAATTTCAATGAGCAGTTCTTC. It is translated as CASSGTSNFNEQFF.

The chain joins TRBV4-3 to TRBJ1-1, with D hard to call. The CDR3 spans 15 residues. Trimming shortened V by 1 base and J by 1 base, and 10 bases separated the two germline ends. In germline, CDR1 is LGHNA, CDR2 YSLEER. The CDR3 DNA reads as TGCGCCAGCAGCCAAGCTCACCTCACGAACACTGAAGCTTTCTTT. This encodes CASSQAHLTNTEAFF.

The genes are TRBV12-3 or TRBV12-4 and TRBJ2-1; no reliable D call. Trimming stripped 2 bases from V and 7 bases from J, with 6 bases between. This CDR3 comprises 12 residues. CDR3 region: CASSLSMNEQFF. In nucleotides, the CDR3 is TGTGCCAGCAGTTTAAGCATGAATGAGCAGTTCTTC.

The V gene is TRBV28, the J gene TRBJ2-5; unclear D gene. This CDR3 comprises 13 residues. V was trimmed by 3 bases and J by 5 bases, leaving 10 bases between them. Germline CDR1 and CDR2: MDHEN and SYDVKM. The CDR3 is CASSFSFSETQYF. DNA for the CDR3: TGTGCCAGCAGTTTTTCTTTCAGTGAGACCCAGTACTTC. The full variable domain, in which reference TRBV28 and TRBJ2-5 provide the parts outside the CDR3, is DVKVTQSSRYLVKRTGEKVFLECVQDMDHENMFWYRQDPGLGLRLIYFSYDVKMKEKGDIPEGYSVSREKKERFSLILESASTNQTSMYLCASSFSFSETQYFGPGTRLLVL.

This clone turned up a few times. The rearrangement joins TRBV7-9 to TRBJ1-2; TRBD1 agrees at 11 bases. Unmatched junction bases numbered 4, after V lost 4 bases and J lost 6 bases. CDR1 is SEHNR, CDR2 FQNEAQ, per germline (reference sequence). There are 14 residues in the CDR3. CDR3 DNA sequence: TGTGCCAGCAGCTCGGAGGACAGGGGGCATGGCTACACCTTC. Its translation: CASSSEDRGHGYTF.